This T cell receptor (beta chain) originates from a study of CD8 T cells in Susac syndrome. CDR3 size: 10 residues. Germline V gives CDR1 DFQATT, CDR2 SNEGSKA (reference sequence). V was pared by 5 bases and J by 7 bases, with 8 bases between. Reverse transcription used about 0.45 to 1 ug RNA and random hexamers. TCRdb analysed the immunoSEQ multiplex PCR reads with MiXCR anew, one entry per CDR3 protein. The sample has 400,000 to 550,000 distinct CDR3 sequences, around 85% seen once. The source is a human donor with multiple sclerosis. The chain uses TRBV20-1 and TRBJ1-1; D remains unclear. The sequencing input was CD8+ T cells from PBMCs. The CDR3 here is CSAWEGEAFF. CDR3 DNA: TGCAGTGCTTGGGAGGGTGAAGCTTTCTTT.